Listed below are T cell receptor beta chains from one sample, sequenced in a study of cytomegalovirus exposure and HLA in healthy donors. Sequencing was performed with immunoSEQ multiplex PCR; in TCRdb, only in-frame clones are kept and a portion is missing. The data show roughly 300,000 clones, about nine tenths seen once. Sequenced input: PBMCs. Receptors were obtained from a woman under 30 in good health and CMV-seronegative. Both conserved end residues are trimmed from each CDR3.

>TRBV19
ATRRKSTGSGTDTQY
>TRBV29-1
SVEAGDRGLPGANVLT
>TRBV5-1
ASSVIGSGANVLT
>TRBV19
ASQYTSGNNEQF
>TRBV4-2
ASSHAGLAGGEQY
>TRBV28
ASSSSGTVARETQY
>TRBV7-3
ASSRTSGSIGNEQF
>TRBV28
ASSPQPGQKNNQPQH
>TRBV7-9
ASSSEGNTEAF
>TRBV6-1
ASRLAPEQY
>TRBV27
ASSSPRGTSGSASYEQY